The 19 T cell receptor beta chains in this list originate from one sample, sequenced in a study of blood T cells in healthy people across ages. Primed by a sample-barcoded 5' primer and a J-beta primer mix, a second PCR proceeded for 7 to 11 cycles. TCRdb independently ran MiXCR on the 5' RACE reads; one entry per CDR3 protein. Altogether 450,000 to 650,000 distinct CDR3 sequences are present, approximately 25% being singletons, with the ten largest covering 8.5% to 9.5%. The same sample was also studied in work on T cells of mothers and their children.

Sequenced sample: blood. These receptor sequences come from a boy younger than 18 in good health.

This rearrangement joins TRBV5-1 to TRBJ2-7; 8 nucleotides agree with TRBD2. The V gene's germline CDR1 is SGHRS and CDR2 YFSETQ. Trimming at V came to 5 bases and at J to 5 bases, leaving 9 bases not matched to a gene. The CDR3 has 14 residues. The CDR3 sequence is CASSPSGSRDEQYF. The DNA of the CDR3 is TGCGCCAGCAGTCCTAGCGGGTCGCGGGACGAGCAGTACTTC. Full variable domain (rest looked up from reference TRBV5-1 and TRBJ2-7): KAGVTQTPRYLIKTRGQQVTLSCSPISGHRSVSWYQQTPGQGLQFLFEYFSETQRNKGNFPGRFSGRQFSNSRSEMNVSTLELGDSALYLCASSPSGSRDEQYFGPGTRLTVT.

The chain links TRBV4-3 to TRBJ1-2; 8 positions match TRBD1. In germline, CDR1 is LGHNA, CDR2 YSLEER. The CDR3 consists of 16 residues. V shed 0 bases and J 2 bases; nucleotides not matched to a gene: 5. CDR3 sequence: CASSQDLQGANYGYTF. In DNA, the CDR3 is TGCGCCAGCAGCCAAGATCTTCAGGGGGCGAACTATGGCTACACCTTC.

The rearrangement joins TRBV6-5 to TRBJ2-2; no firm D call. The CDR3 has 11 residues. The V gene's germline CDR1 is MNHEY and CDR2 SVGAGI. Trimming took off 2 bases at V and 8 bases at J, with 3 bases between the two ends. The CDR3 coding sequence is TGTGCCAGCAGTTACAGGGGGGAGCTGTTTTTT. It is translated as CASSYRGELFF.

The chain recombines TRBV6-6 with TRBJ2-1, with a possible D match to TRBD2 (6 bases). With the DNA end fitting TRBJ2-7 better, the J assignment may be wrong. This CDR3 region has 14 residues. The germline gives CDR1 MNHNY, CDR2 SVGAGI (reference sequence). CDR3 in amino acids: CASSYHRESYEQYF. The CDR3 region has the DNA TGTGCCAGCAGTTACCATCGGGAGTCCTACGAGCAGTACTTC.

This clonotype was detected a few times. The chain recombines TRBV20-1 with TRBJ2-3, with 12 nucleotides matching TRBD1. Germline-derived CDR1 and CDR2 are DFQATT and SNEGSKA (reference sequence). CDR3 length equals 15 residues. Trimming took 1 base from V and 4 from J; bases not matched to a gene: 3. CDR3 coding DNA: TGCAGTGCTAGAGGTGGGACAGGGGGCGCAGATACGCAGTATTTT. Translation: CSARGGTGGADTQYF.

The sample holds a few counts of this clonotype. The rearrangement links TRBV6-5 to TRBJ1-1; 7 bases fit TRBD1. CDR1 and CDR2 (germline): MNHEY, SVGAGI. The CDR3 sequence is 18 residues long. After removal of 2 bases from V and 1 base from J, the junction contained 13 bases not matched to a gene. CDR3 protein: CASSYTSQGVLWNTEAFF. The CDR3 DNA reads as TGTGCCAGCAGTTACACGTCGCAGGGGGTGTTGTGGAACACTGAAGCTTTCTTT.

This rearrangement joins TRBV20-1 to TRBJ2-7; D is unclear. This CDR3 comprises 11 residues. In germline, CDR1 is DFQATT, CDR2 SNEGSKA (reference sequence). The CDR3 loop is CRPSKAYEQYF. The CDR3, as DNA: TGCAGGCCTTCGAAAGCCTACGAGCAGTACTTC.

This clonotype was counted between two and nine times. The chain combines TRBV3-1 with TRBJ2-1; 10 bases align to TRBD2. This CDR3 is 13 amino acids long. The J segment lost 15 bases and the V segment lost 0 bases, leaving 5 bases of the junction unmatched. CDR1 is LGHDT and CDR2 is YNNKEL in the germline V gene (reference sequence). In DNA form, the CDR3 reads TGTGCCAGCAGCCAAGATTCTGGGACTAGCGTGTTCTTC. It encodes CASSQDSGTSVFF.

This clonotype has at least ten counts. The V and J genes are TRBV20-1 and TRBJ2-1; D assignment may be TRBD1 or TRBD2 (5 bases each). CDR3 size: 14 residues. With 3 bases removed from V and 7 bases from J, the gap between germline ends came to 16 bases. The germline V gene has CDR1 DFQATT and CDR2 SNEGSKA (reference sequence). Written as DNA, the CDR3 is TGCAGTGCTAGGGATTACGTGGGGGTTAATGAGCAGTTCTTC. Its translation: CSARDYVGVNEQFF.

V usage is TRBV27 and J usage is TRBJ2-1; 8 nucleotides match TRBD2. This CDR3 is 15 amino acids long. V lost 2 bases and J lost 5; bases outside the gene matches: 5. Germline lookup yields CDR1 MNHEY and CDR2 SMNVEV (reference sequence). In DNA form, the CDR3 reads TGTGCCAGCAGTTTAGGGAGTAGCGGGGACAATGAGCAGTTCTTC. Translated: CASSLGSSGDNEQFF.

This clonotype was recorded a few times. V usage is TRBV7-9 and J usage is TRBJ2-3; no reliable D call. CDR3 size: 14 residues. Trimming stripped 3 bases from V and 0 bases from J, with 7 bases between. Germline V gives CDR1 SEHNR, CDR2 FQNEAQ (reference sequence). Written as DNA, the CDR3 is TGTGCCAGCAGCTTCGGTCCTAGCACAGATACGCAGTATTTT. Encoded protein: CASSFGPSTDTQYF.

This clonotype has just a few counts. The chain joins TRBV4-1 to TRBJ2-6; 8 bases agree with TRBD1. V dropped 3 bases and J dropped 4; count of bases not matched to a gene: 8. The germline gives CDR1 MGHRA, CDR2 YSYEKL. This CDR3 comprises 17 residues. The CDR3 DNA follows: TGCGCCAGCAGCCAGCAGGGGGCTAAGATGGGGGCCAACGTCCTGACTTTC. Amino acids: CASSQQGAKMGANVLTF.

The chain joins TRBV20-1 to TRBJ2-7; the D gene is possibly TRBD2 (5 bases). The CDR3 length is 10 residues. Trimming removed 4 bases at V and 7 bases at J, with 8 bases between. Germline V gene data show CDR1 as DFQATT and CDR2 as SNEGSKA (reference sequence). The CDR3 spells CSATSGEQYF. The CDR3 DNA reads TGCAGTGCTACATCGGGGGAGCAGTACTTC.

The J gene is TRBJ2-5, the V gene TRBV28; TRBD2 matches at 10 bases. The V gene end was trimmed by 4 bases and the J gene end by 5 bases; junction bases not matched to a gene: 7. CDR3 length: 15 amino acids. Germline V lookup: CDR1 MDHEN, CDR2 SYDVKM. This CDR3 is CASSWTSGAGETQYF. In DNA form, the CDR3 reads TGTGCCAGCAGTTGGACTAGCGGAGCGGGGGAGACCCAGTACTTC.

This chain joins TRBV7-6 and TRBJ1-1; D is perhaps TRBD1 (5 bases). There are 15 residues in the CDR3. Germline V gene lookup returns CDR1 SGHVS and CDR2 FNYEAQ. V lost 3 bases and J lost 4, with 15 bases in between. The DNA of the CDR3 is TGTGCCAGCAGCTTGGGGGGGATAGGGGCCACTGAAGCTTTCTTT. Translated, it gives CASSLGGIGATEAFF. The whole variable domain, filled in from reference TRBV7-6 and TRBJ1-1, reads GAGVSQSPRYKVTKRGQDVALRCDPISGHVSLYWYRQALGQGPEFLTYFNYEAQQDKSGLPNDRFSAERPEGSISTLTIQRTEQRDSAMYRCASSLGGIGATEAFFGQGTRLTVV.

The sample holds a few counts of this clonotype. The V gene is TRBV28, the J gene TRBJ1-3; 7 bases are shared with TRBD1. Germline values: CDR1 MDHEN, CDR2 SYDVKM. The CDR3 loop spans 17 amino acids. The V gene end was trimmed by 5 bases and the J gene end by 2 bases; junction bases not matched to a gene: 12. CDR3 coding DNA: TGTGCCAGCAGTGTCCAACAGGGGCGCAAGCCTGGAAACACCATATATTTT. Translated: CASSVQQGRKPGNTIYF.

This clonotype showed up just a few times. CDR3 DNA: TGCAGTGCCGAAGAGGTCGGCGTCACCTACGAGCAGTACTTC. Translation: CSAEEVGVTYEQYF. V gene TRBV20-1 combines with J gene TRBJ2-1; D unresolved. The closer fit of TRBJ2-7 to the DNA end suggests the J call may be wrong. The germline V gene has CDR1 DFQATT and CDR2 SNEGSKA (reference sequence). The length of the CDR3 is 14 residues.

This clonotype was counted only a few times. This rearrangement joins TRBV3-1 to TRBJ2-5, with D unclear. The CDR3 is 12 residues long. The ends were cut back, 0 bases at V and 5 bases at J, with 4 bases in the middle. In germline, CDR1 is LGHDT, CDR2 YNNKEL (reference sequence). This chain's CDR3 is CASSQEWETQYF. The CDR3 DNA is TGTGCCAGCAGCCAAGAGTGGGAGACCCAGTACTTC.

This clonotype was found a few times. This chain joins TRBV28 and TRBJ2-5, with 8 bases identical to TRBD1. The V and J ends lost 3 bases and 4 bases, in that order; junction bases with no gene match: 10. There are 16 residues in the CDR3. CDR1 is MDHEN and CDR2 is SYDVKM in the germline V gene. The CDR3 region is CASSLGRGRVSETQYF. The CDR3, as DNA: TGTGCCAGCAGTTTGGGCAGGGGGCGAGTGTCAGAGACCCAGTACTTC.